Sequencing of this TCR beta chain was carried out in a study of CD8 T cells in Susac syndrome. Concerning this clonotype itself: Germline and junction disagree at one end, which may indicate a read error.

The multiple sclerosis controls consisted of treatment-naive patients with relapsing-remitting disease, either stable or active. Purification of the CD8+ and CD4+ T cells relied on negative isolation, and TEMRA cells underwent FACS enrichment. A quantity of about 0.45 to 1 ug RNA underwent reverse transcription using random hexamers. Across 54 Vbeta and 13 Jbeta, immunoSEQ multiplex PCR amplified TCR beta CDR3. TCRdb reprocessed the immunoSEQ multiplex PCR reads with MiXCR, giving one entry per CDR3 protein. The table records 130,000 or so distinct CDR3 sequences, 75% to 90% of them present only once. The CDR3 runs 13 residues. CDR1 is SSHAT, CDR2 FNYEAQ, per germline (reference sequence).

The chain has TRBV7-7 and TRBJ2-5, with D unresolved. The sequenced material came from CD8+ T cells from PBMCs. The TCR originated in a human donor with multiple sclerosis. CDR3 DNA sequence: TGTGCTAGCAGCCAACAGTGGATAGAGACCCAGTACTTC. Its protein is CASSQQWIETQYF.